This T cell receptor (beta chain) was sequenced for a study of shared clonotypes between healthy human individuals (dated by TCRdb to between 2020 and 2021). Looking at the study overall: The cohort included three men and a couple of women between 18 and 49 years of age. Per donor, leukapheresis produced somewhere between about 0.9 and 9.5 billion PBMCs. To increase sequencing depth and limit assay-specific biases, different laboratories used diverse techniques to prepare libraries and sequence TCR repertoires. For each donor, CD4 naive and CD4 memory were each run on three plates, CD8 naive on two plates, and CD8 memory on one plate. Blood TCR repertoires of about 5 healthy adults were deeply sequenced to estimate repertoire size and the extent of clonotype sharing between individuals.

Healthy HIV-negative adults with no recently reported acute infections or vaccinations were included as donors. Every donor was a Caucasian adult residing in Nashville, Tennessee, USA. Magnetic negative selection was used to enrich CD4+ T cells, after which naive cells were positively selected on CD45RA and the negative fraction became the memory subset. After blood collection by leukapheresis, PBMCs were isolated using Ficoll-Histopaque density gradient centrifugation and then cryopreserved in the vapor phase of liquid nitrogen. Analytical flow cytometry was used to check the purity and quantity of each magnetically sorted T cell population. Each sorted fraction had its genomic DNA isolated and then quantified by UV absorbance on a Nanodrop 2000c. From V the trimming removes 5 bases and from J it removes 7 bases, while the gene matches leave 8 bases of the junction unaccounted for. The CDR3 covers 14 residues, taking in both the cysteine and the phenylalanine. Only the CDR3 region is kept as DNA, spanning 42 bases read in frame from base 1. CDR1 and CDR2, looked up from the germline V gene (reference sequence), are GTSNPN and SVGIG.

What the study reported, not specific to this receptor: Because the study included only a small number of donors, the genetic and exposure-history diversity represented was limited. Based on pairwise subsampling, the degree of clonotype sharing among donors was expected to be affected by sequencing depth. Sharing across a few donors was observed for 5% to 6.5% of naive CD4, about 3.2% of naive CD8, about 2.5% of memory CD4, and about 0.39% of memory CD8 clonotypes. Clonotypes shared by all four sorted-subset donors showed higher generation probabilities than non-shared clonotypes. Sampling was restricted to blood, and TCR repertoires in tissue are likely to differ from TCR repertoires in blood. Naive subsets generally had larger estimated clonotype richness than memory subsets. Incomplete sequencing was indicated by rarefaction of sorted-subset datasets, despite the large sequencing depth.

TCR CDR3 regions were amplified from genomic DNA by multiplex PCR using the deep immunoSEQ assay. For each cell subset, the extracted genomic DNA was distributed evenly across all wells of several immunoSEQ 96-well plates, and each plate served as one replicate. For sorted subsets, roughly 200 ng of genomic DNA, equivalent to some 33,000 T cell genomes, went into each replicate PCR. The purified libraries were quantified using a Qubit 3.0 fluorometer, sized with a Bioanalyzer 2100, and then quantified again using the KAPA Library Quantification kit. A separate single-read 150-cycle Illumina NextSeq 550 flow cell was used to sequence each immunoSEQ 96-well plate. On the study's bioinformatics: Because the immunoSEQ output included only junctional sequences and no quality scores, the filtering could not be the same as the filtering used for full-length reads. To assign V/J genes and CDR3, sequences were annotated against IMGT germline references using PyIR, a Python wrapper for IgBLAST v1.9. Reads with weak V/J assignments (E-value above 1e-6), missing CDR3, stop codons, out-of-frame junctions, or ambiguous translated residues were removed. A V3J clonotype was defined by an identical inferred V gene, J gene, and CDR3 amino acid sequence. Percentage overlap between repertoires was computed as shared unique clonotypes divided by the size of the smaller repertoire. RTK rarefaction, the Chao1 estimator, and Recon v2.1 estimates of unobserved clonotypes were used to assess repertoire richness. For all TCRbeta clonotypes obtained by the gDNA method from a few donors, generation probabilities were computed with OLGA. Drawn from immuneACCESS, this table holds only the in-frame rearrangements with V and J called that TCRdb kept. Clones are partly lost; checked studies trace under half to an unresolved V gene and leave the rest unexplained. V, J and clone size are those of that table, while D and trimming were read from the DNA. A total of 2 million to 2.5 million clones appear in this sample, roughly 95% of them only once. Jointly, the top ten make up approximately 0.13% of the sample.

To note about this clone: Its antigen is still unknown. Base qualities are not recorded, but no much larger clone differs from it by a single base.

This chain is built from TRBV30 and TRBJ1-4; 9 middle bases align to TRBD1. The sample consisted of naive CD4+ T cells sorted from blood. Taken with the paper, the label for cell subset or site translates to: CD45RA+ positively selected. This TCR was sampled from a man younger than 35 in good health. For the CDR3, the sequence is CAWGIQGAGEKLFF. The base sequence is TGTGCCTGGGGGATACAGGGGGCCGGTGAAAAACTGTTTTTT.